This record covers a single T cell receptor (beta chain). Its antigen is unknown. This sample stems from a study of shared clonotypes between healthy human individuals. Study-wide background: Per donor, three plates held CD4 naive cells, three held CD4 memory, two held CD8 naive and one held CD8 memory.

CDR1 is SNHLY and CDR2 is FYNNEI in the germline V gene. CDR3 length: 13 residues. The V end was cut by 5 bases, the J end by 5 bases, with 12 bases between. Clones were sequenced by immunoSEQ multiplex PCR, and TCRdb holds only the in-frame ones, with some missing. The table shows approximately 87,000 clones, with roughly two thirds occurring only once. The CD8 memory sample joined CD45RO+ cells and CCR7-negative CD45RA+ cells. Regarding the study as a whole: Generation probability values for non-shared clonotypes were lower than those for clonotypes shared by all four donors. For naive CD4 cells, roughly 5% of clonotypes were shared across a handful of donors.

The sequencing input was memory CD8+ T cells sorted from blood. Stated subset: CD45RO+ cells pooled with CCR7-negative TemRA cells. The gene calls are TRBV2 and TRBJ1-1; no definite D call. This receptor was identified in a young man in good health. The CDR3 DNA sequence: TGTGCCAGCAGTCCCCCCACAGAAACTGAAGCTTTCTTT. Translated, it gives CASSPPTETEAFF.